Below are 8 T cell receptor beta chains sequenced from a single sample in a study of cytomegalovirus exposure and HLA in healthy donors. PCR amplification relied on 60 Vbeta primers (plus 13 Jbeta primers). Sequenced by immunoSEQ multiplex PCR; TCRdb stores in-frame clones only, minus some. The sample shows more than 150,000 clones, almost 80% of them seen only once. The sequenced material came from PBMCs. The receptors were gathered from a man aged 50-60 years in good health and CMV-seropositive.

CDR3 sequence reads: CASSPARSGADTQYF. The DNA of the CDR3 is TGCGCCAGCAGCCCGGCGCGGAGCGGGGCAGATACGCAGTATTTT. The rearrangement joins TRBV4-3 to TRBJ2-3, with TRBD2 matching over 7 bases. This CDR3 has 15 amino acids. The V gene end was trimmed by 4 bases and the J gene end by 4 bases; junction bases not matched to a gene: 8. CDR1 is LGHNA and CDR2 is YSLEER in the germline V gene.

Of note for this clone: Other DNA sequences from this sample encode an identical CDR3 as well. The chain has TRBV18 and TRBJ2-7; 9 bases are shared with TRBD1. Unmatched junction bases numbered 1, after V lost 0 bases and J lost 1 base. Germline V gives CDR1 KGHSH, CDR2 LQKENI. The CDR3 contains 15 residues. CDR3 sequence reads: CASSPPGTGSYEQYF. The DNA of the CDR3 is TGTGCCAGCTCACCACCGGGGACAGGGTCCTACGAGCAGTACTTC.

As concerns this clone: One end of the junction is discordant with germline, which a read error may explain. This sample also contains other DNA sequences that code for the same CDR3. J is TRBJ1-1 and V is TRBV29-1; D is possibly TRBD1 (6 bases). The CDR3 length is 12 residues. Germline-derived CDR1 and CDR2 are SQVTM and ANQGSEA. CDR3 sequence reads: CSATGFGTEAFF. Here the CDR3 DNA reads TGCAGCGCCACAGGGTTTGGTACTGAAGCCTTCTTT.

This clone was counted once. The chain employs TRBV5-6 and TRBJ1-1; D ambiguous. CDR3 length equals 12 residues. With 3 bases removed from V and 6 bases from J, the gap between germline ends came to 9 bases. Germline V gives CDR1 SGHDT, CDR2 YYEEEE. CDR3 amino acids: CASSSGGAEAFF. CDR3 sequence (DNA): TGTGCCAGCAGCTCGGGTGGTGCTGAAGCTTTCTTT.

The CDR3 sequence is CASSERLAGGEQYV. The CDR3, as DNA: TGTGCCAGCAGTGAAAGACTAGCGGGGGGCGAGCAGTACGTC. V gene TRBV6-1 combines with J gene TRBJ2-7; 13 positions match TRBD2. Germline CDR1 reads MNHNS; CDR2 reads SASEGT. V lost 2 bases to trimming and J lost 6 bases; unmatched junction nucleotides: 1. The CDR3 covers 14 residues.

This clone appeared a few times. The J gene is TRBJ1-2, the V gene TRBV19; 7 nucleotides agree with TRBD1. Germline lookup yields CDR1 LNHDA and CDR2 SQIVND (reference sequence). V dropped 6 bases and J dropped 5; count of bases not matched to a gene: 12. The CDR3 spans 15 residues. CDR3 in amino acids: CASRPEGALRYGYTF. The CDR3 DNA follows: TGTGCCAGTAGACCGGAGGGGGCGCTGAGATATGGCTACACCTTC.

This clone was recorded a few times. The chain is built from TRBV5-1 and TRBJ1-3; D unresolved. V was cut by 0 bases and J by 2 bases, with 15 bases left in between. The CDR3 totals 17 residues. Per germline, CDR1 SGHRS and CDR2 YFSETQ. The DNA of the CDR3 is TGCGCCAGCAGCTTGGAACCGGTACAGAGAACTGGAAACACCATATATTTT. Encoded protein: CASSLEPVQRTGNTIYF.

The chain is built from TRBV29-1 and TRBJ2-1, with 13 positions matching TRBD2. CDR1 and CDR2 (germline): SQVTM, ANQGSEA. Losses at the gene ends were 5 bases for V and 0 bases for J; bases not matched to a gene: 4. This CDR3 comprises 16 residues. CDR3 in amino acids: CSVTSGGVSSYNEQFF. CDR3 sequence (DNA): TGCAGCGTTACTAGCGGGGGGGTGAGCTCCTACAATGAGCAGTTCTTC.